This T cell receptor beta chain emerged from a study of T-cell reconstitution after alpha-beta-depleted transplantation in children. The study, taken as a whole, reports: When one year had passed after transplant, most T-cell counts and diversity came from newly produced T cells.

A remark on this clonotype: What it binds is not known.

Unique molecular identifiers were incorporated into the prepared TCRbeta library. MiXCR, applied by TCRdb to the PCR reads, yields one record per CDR3 protein. Here the sample spans about 1,000,000 distinct CDR3 sequences, about 29% being singletons. Material: PBMCs, mostly from graft donor cells, obtained 360 days after TCRalphabeta/CD19-depleted stem cell transplant. The sequence was collected from a boy younger than two who had a stem cell transplant for SCID, so the T cells may come from the graft donor.

The CDR3 region has the DNA TGTGCCAGCAGCGTAGACTCGGGGAGTTGGACGCAGTATTTT. This encodes CASSVDSGSWTQYF. The rearrangement joins TRBV9 to TRBJ2-3; weak D call: TRBD2 (5 bases). V shed 0 bases and J shed 9 bases, with 14 bases lying between them. From germline, CDR1 is SGDLS and CDR2 YYNGEE. This CDR3 comprises 14 residues.